This T cell receptor beta chain was identified during a study of cytomegalovirus exposure and HLA in healthy donors. The PCR had 60 Vbeta and 13 Jbeta primers. This table comes from immunoSEQ multiplex PCR, and its TCRdb copy is limited to in-frame clones, with some not included. The sample lists 55,000 to 85,000 clones; 55% to 75% were seen once. The CDR3 runs 18 residues. V lost 3 bases, J lost 0 bases, and 9 bases stayed unmatched. The germline V gene has CDR1 SGDLS and CDR2 YYNGEE. This sequence was found in a woman in her forties in good health and CMV-seropositive. The material sequenced was PBMCs. This chain joins TRBV9 and TRBJ2-6, with 7 bases identical to TRBD1. The DNA for the CDR3 is TGTGCCAGCAGCGCTAGGACAGGACCGAGCTCTGGGGCCAACGTCCTGACTTTC. It specifies CASSARTGPSSGANVLTF.